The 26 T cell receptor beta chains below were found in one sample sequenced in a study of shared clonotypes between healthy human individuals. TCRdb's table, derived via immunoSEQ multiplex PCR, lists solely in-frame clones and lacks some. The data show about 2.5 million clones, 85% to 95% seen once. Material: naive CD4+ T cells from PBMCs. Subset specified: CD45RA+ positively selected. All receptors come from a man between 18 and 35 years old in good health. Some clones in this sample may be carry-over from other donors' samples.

The CDR3 loop reads CASTVEGGGGYTF. The DNA for the CDR3 is TGCGCCAGCACCGTGGAAGGGGGAGGCGGCTACACCTTC. The V call is TRBV5-1, the J call TRBJ1-2; possible D gene TRBD1, 6 bases. The CDR3 is 13 amino acids. The germline gives CDR1 SGHRS, CDR2 YFSETQ. V dropped 6 bases and J dropped 8 bases, with 17 bases sitting between them. The full variable domain, its missing parts supplied by reference TRBV5-1 and TRBJ1-2, is KAGVTQTPRYLIKTRGQQVTLSCSPISGHRSVSWYQQTPGQGLQFLFEYFSETQRNKGNFPGRFSGRQFSNSRSEMNVSTLELGDSALYLCASTVEGGGGYTFGSGTRLTVV.

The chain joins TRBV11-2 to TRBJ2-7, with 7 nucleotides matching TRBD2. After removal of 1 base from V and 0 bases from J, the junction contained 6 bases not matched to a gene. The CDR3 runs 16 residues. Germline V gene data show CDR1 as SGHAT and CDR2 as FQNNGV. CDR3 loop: CASSLGGRAFSYEQYF. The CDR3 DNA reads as TGTGCCAGCAGCTTAGGGGGGAGGGCCTTCTCCTACGAGCAGTACTTC.

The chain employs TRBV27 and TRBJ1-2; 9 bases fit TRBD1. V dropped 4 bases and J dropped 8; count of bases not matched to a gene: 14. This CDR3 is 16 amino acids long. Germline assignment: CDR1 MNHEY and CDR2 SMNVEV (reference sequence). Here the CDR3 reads CASSSAGTGLVKGYTF. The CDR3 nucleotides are TGTGCCAGCAGTTCAGCCGGGACAGGGCTCGTGAAAGGCTACACCTTC.

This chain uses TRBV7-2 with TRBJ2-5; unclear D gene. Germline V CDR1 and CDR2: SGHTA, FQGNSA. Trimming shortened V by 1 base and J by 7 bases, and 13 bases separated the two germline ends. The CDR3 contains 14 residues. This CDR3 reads CASSLGPLPRTQYF. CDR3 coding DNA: TGTGCCAGCAGCTTAGGGCCCCTGCCTAGGACCCAGTACTTC.

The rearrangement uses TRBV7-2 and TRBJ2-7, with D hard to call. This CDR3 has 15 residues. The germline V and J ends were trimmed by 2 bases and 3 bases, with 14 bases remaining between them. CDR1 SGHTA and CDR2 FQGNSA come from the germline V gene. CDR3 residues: CASSLRVLAIYEQYF. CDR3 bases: TGTGCCAGCAGCTTACGGGTGTTAGCAATCTACGAGCAGTACTTC.

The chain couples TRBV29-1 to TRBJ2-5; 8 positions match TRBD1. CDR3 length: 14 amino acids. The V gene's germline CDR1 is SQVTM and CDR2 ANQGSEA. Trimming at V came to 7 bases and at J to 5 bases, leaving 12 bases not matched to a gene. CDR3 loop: CSGKYRGNMETQYF. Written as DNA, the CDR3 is TGCAGCGGGAAATACAGGGGGAATATGGAGACCCAGTACTTC.

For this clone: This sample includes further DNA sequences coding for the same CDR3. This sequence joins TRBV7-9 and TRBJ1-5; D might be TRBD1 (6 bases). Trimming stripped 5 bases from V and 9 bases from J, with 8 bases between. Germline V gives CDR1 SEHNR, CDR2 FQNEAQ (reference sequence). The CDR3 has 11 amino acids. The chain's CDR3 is CASSEGGPQHF. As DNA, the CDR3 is TGTGCCAGCAGCGAAGGGGGGCCCCAGCATTTT.

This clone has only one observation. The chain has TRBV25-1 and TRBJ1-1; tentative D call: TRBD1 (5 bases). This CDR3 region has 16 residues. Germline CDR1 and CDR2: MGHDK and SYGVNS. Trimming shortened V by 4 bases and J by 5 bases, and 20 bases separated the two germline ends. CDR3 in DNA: TGTGCCAGCAGTGGGGTTGGTGCGCCCCGGGGGACTGAAGCTTTCTTT. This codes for CASSGVGAPRGTEAFF.

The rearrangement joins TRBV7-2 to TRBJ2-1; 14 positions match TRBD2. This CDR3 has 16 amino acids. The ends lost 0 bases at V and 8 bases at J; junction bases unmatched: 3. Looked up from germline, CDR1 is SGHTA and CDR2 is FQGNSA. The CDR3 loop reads CASSLAGLAGAYEQFF. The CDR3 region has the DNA TGTGCCAGCAGCTTAGCGGGACTAGCGGGAGCTTATGAGCAGTTCTTC.

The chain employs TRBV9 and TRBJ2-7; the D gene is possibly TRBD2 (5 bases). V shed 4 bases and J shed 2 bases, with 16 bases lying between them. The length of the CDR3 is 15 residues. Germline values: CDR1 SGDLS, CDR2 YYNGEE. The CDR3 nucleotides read TGTGCCAGCAGCCCCAGAGGGTACAGTCCCTACGAGCAGTACTTC. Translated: CASSPRGYSPYEQYF.

The CDR3 coding sequence is TGTGCCAGCAGCGGTTCAAACCAGGGAAGATGGGAAAAACTGTTTTTT. Translation: CASSGSNQGRWEKLFF. The chain is built from TRBV9 and TRBJ1-4; TRBD1 might be the D (5 bases). Germline-derived CDR1 and CDR2 are SGDLS and YYNGEE. The germline V and J ends were trimmed by 3 bases and 8 bases, with 20 bases remaining between them. CDR3 length equals 16 residues.

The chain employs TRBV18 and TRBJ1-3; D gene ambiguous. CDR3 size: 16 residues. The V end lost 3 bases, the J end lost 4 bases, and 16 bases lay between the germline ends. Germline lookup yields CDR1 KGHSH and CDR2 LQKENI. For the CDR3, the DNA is TGTGCCAGCTCACCCGAACGAGTTGCCACCGGAAACACCATATATTTT. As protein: CASSPERVATGNTIYF.

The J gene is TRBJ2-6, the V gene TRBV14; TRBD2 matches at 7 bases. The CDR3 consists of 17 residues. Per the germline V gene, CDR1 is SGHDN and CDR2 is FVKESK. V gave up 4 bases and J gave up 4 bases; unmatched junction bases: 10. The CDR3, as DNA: TGTGCCAGCAGCCTGAGAGGGAGGGTGTACGGGGCCAACGTCCTGACTTTC. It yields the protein CASSLRGRVYGANVLTF.

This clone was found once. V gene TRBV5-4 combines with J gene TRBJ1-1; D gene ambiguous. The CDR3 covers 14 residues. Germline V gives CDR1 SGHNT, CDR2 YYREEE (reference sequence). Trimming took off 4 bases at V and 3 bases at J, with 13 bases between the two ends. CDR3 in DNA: TGTGCCAGCAGCCTTAGAATCCGGGACACTGAAGCTTTCTTT. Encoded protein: CASSLRIRDTEAFF.

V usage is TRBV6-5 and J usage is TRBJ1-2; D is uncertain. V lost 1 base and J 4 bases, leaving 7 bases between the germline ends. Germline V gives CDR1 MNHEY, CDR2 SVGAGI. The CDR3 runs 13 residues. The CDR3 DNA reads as TGTGCCAGCAGTTACTACCGGGCCTATGGCTACACCTTC. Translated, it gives CASSYYRAYGYTF.

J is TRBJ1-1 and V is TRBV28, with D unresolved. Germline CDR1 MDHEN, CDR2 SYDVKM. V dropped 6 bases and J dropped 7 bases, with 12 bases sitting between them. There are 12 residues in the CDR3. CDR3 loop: CASSRTGYEAFF. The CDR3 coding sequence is TGTGCCAGCAGCAGAACGGGATATGAAGCTTTCTTT.

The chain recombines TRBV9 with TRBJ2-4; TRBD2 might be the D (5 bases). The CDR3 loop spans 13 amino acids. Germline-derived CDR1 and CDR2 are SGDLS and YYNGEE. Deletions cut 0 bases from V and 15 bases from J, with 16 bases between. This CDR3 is CASSVATDGSPYF. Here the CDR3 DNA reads TGTGCCAGCAGCGTAGCTACAGATGGGAGCCCGTACTTC.

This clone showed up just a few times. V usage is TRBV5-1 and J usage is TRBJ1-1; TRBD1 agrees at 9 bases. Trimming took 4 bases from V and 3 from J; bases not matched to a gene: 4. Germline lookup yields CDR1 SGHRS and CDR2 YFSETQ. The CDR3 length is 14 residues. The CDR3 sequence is CASSIQGADTEAFF. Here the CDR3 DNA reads TGCGCCAGCAGCATACAGGGGGCTGACACTGAAGCTTTCTTT.

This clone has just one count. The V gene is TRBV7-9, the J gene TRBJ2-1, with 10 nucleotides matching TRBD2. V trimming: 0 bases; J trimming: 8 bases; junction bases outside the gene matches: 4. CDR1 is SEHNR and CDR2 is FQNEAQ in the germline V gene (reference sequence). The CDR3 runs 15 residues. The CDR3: CASSLASSGSYEQFF. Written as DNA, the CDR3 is TGTGCCAGCAGCTTAGCGTCTAGCGGGAGCTATGAGCAGTTCTTC.

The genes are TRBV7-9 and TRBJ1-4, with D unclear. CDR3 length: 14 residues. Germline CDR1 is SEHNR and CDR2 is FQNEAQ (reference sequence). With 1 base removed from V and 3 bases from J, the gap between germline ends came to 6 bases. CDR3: CASSLGPSNEKLFF. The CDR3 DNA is TGTGCCAGCAGCTTAGGGCCGTCTAATGAAAAACTGTTTTTT.

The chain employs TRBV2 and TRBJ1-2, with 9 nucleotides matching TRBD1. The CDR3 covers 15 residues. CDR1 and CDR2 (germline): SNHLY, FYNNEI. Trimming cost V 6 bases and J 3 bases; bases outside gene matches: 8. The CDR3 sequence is CASREGQGLYYGYTF. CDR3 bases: TGTGCCAGCAGAGAGGGACAGGGCCTATACTATGGCTACACCTTC.

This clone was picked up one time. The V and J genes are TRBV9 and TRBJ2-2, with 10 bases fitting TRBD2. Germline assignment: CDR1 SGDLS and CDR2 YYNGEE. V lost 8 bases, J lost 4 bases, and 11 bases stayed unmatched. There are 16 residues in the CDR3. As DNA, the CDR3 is TGTGCCAGTACCGATCTGACTAGCGGGCTCACCGGGGAGCTGTTTTTT. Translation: CASTDLTSGLTGELFF.

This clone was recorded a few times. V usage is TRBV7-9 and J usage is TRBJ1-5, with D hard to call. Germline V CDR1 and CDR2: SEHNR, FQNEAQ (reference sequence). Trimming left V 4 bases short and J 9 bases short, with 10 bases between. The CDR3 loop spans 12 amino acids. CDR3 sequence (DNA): TGTGCCAGCAGCTCTGAGGGTGGGCCCCAGCATTTT. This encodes CASSSEGGPQHF.

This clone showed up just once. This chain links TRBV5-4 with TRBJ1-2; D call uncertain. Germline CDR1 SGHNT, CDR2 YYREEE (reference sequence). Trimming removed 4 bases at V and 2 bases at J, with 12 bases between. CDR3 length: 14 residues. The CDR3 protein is CASSQEQVNYGYTF. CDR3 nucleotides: TGTGCCAGCAGCCAAGAACAAGTAAACTATGGCTACACCTTC.

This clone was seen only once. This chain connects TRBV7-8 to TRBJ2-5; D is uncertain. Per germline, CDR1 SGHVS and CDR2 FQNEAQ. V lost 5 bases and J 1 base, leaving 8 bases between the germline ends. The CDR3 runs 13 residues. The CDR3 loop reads CASSPNAQETQYF. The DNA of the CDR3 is TGTGCCAGCAGCCCTAACGCCCAAGAGACCCAGTACTTC.

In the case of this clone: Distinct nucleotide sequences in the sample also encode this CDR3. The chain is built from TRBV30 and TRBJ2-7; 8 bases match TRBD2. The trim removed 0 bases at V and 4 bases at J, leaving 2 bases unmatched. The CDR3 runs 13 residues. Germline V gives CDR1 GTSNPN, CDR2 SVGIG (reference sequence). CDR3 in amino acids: CAWSVRGRYEQYF. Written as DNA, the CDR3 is TGTGCCTGGAGTGTGCGCGGGAGGTACGAGCAGTACTTC.